This T cell receptor (beta chain) was obtained from a study of blood T cell repertoires in COVID-19. Study as a whole: Italy, Spain and the United States were the sources of the convalescent and acute COVID-19 samples. PBMCs, B-cell-depleted T cells, or T cells were the source of the cDNA or gDNA that made up the material.

The CDR3 totals 14 residues. The V segment lost 2 bases and the J segment 3 bases; nucleotides outside the gene matches: 4. Germline V gene sequence: CDR1 SGHTA, CDR2 FQGNSA. Original data processing: The assay estimated nucleated cells by amplifying reference gene primers. The assay was immunoSEQ multiplex PCR, and TCRdb's table has in-frame clones only and misses some. The V and J calls and clone size were taken over from that table, and D and trimming were inferred from the DNA. The data hold approximately 65,000 clones, with just over 90% observed a single time. The clonotype comes from a woman aged 18-35 years with acute or convalescent COVID-19. V gene TRBV7-2 combines with J gene TRBJ2-7; 7 bases are a match to TRBD2. Sequencing was performed on peripheral blood. The CDR3 DNA is TGTGCCAGCAGCTTAACTGGGGACTACTACGAGCAGTACTTC. Its protein product is CASSLTGDYYEQYF.